The 31 T cell receptor beta chains reported below all come from one sample, sequenced in a study of shared clonotypes between healthy human individuals. Repertoires were generated with immunoSEQ multiplex PCR, while TCRdb's copy carries only in-frame clones and drops some. Of about 2.2 million clones detected, approximately 94% appear once; the ten largest clones hold 1.7%. Cells designated naive CD8 were CD45RO-negative and were positively selected for CCR7, with terminally differentiated effector memory CD45RA+ cells excluded. The sequencing sample was made of naive CD8+ T cells from PBMCs. The origin of the receptors is a man in his late teens or twenties in good health. Some clones in this sample may be carry-over from other donors' samples.

The chain couples TRBV7-3 to TRBJ2-7; 9 nucleotides align to TRBD2. J was trimmed by 3 bases and V by 6 bases; bases with no gene match: 15. Germline assignment: CDR1 SGHTA and CDR2 FQGTGA. This CDR3 is built from 17 residues. The CDR3 loop reads CASSSEDWASGDYEQYF. CDR3 sequence (DNA): TGTGCCAGCAGTTCGGAAGATTGGGCTAGCGGGGACTACGAGCAGTACTTC.

The chain employs TRBV7-9 and TRBJ2-5; 7 nucleotides agree with TRBD2. Germline-derived CDR1 and CDR2 are SEHNR and FQNEAQ (reference sequence). The CDR3 spans 16 residues. J was trimmed by 2 bases and V by 4 bases; bases with no gene match: 10. CDR3 amino acids: CASSWGAGAHQETQYF. In nucleotides, the CDR3 is TGTGCCAGCAGCTGGGGCGCGGGAGCACATCAAGAGACCCAGTACTTC. The complete variable domain, with remaining parts taken from reference TRBV7-9 and TRBJ2-5, reads DTGVSQNPRHKITKRGQNVTFRCDPISEHNRLYWYRQTLGQGPEFLTYFQNEAQLEKSRLLSDRFSAERPKGSFSTLEIQRTEQGDSAMYLCASSWGAGAHQETQYFGPGTRLLVL.

The CDR3 DNA reads TGTGCCAGTAGCGAGGAGCGGGAGGTAGATGAGCAGTTCTTC. It translates to CASSEEREVDEQFF. V gene TRBV19 combines with J gene TRBJ2-1; 9 bases are shared with TRBD2. Trimming took 6 bases from V and 8 from J; bases not matched to a gene: 8. Germline-derived CDR1 and CDR2 are LNHDA and SQIVND (reference sequence). The CDR3 extends over 14 amino acids.

The J gene is TRBJ1-5, the V gene TRBV28; D is ambiguous. The CDR3 spans 17 residues. From germline, CDR1 is MDHEN and CDR2 SYDVKM. V shed 3 bases and J shed 0 bases, with 15 bases lying between them. The CDR3 nucleotides are TGTGCCAGCAGTTTGATCCAGAGCGGAGGTAGCAATCAGCCCCAGCATTTT. Protein: CASSLIQSGGSNQPQHF. The variable domain in full, with the rest retrieved from reference TRBV28 and TRBJ1-5, is DVKVTQSSRYLVKRTGEKVFLECVQDMDHENMFWYRQDPGLGLRLIYFSYDVKMKEKGDIPEGYSVSREKKERFSLILESASTNQTSMYLCASSLIQSGGSNQPQHFGDGTRLSIL.

The chain recombines TRBV28 with TRBJ2-5; TRBD2 is a possible D gene (7 bases). There are 15 residues in the CDR3. The germline gives CDR1 MDHEN, CDR2 SYDVKM. V shed 5 bases and J shed 5 bases, with 18 bases lying between them. The CDR3 DNA is TGTGCCAGCAGTCCTCGAGGGGGGGCGGAGGAGACCCAGTACTTC. Translated, it gives CASSPRGGAEETQYF.

The chain couples TRBV6-6 to TRBJ1-3, with no clear D. Germline V gene sequence: CDR1 MNHNY, CDR2 SVGAGI (reference sequence). This CDR3 spans 16 amino acids. Deletions cut 1 base from V and 1 base from J, with 11 bases between. CDR3 in DNA: TGTGCCAGCAGTTACTTGCCGGTCGCGTCTGGAAACACCATATATTTT. Encoded protein: CASSYLPVASGNTIYF.

The V gene is TRBV4-1, the J gene TRBJ2-7, with D possibly matching TRBD1 (6 bases). The CDR3 has 16 amino acids. Trimming cost V 1 base and J 0 bases, with 13 bases left between them. CDR1 is MGHRA, CDR2 YSYEKL, per germline. The CDR3 loop reads CASSQGQATTSYEQYF. The CDR3, as DNA: TGCGCCAGCAGCCAAGGACAGGCGACTACCTCCTACGAGCAGTACTTC.

The chain links TRBV25-1 to TRBJ2-7; D is unresolved. The CDR3 sequence is 15 residues long. V lost 5 bases to trimming and J lost 0 bases, with 14 bases between them. Looked up from germline, CDR1 is MGHDK and CDR2 is SYGVNS. CDR3 residues: CASSPPHRSSYEQYF. The CDR3 DNA reads TGTGCCAGCAGTCCACCTCATAGGAGCTCCTACGAGCAGTACTTC.

This chain uses TRBV2 with TRBJ2-1, with D possibly being TRBD2 (6 bases). The length of the CDR3 is 15 residues. The V gene's germline CDR1 is SNHLY and CDR2 FYNNEI. V was clipped by 7 bases and J by 7 bases, with 20 bases between them. CDR3: CASTESGWGENEQFF. In nucleotides, the CDR3 is TGTGCCAGCACCGAATCAGGGTGGGGGGAGAATGAGCAGTTCTTC.

The CDR3 protein is CASSPRGGITDTQYF. The CDR3 DNA follows: TGTGCCAGTAGTCCCCGAGGGGGTATCACAGATACGCAGTATTTT. The rearrangement uses TRBV19 and TRBJ2-3; tentatively, D is TRBD1 (6 bases). This CDR3 is 15 amino acids long. The ends were cut back, 5 bases at V and 2 bases at J, with 14 bases in the middle. Germline-derived CDR1 and CDR2 are LNHDA and SQIVND (reference sequence).

Details on this clone: The same CDR3 can be traced to other DNA sequences in this sample. The chain carries TRBV27 and TRBJ2-7, with 12 bases fitting TRBD2. V shed 4 bases, J shed 4 bases, and the junction held 5 bases outside the gene matches. This CDR3 region has 15 residues. Germline V CDR1 and CDR2: MNHEY, SMNVEV (reference sequence). CDR3 nucleotides: TGTGCCAGCAGTTCCCTAGCGGGAGGGCCGTACGAGCAGTACTTC. Protein sequence: CASSSLAGGPYEQYF.

This rearrangement joins TRBV9 to TRBJ2-1; 8 bases map to TRBD2. The CDR3 totals 15 residues. V lost 0 bases to trimming and J lost 5 bases; unmatched junction nucleotides: 4. The germline CDR1 and CDR2 sequences are SGDLS and YYNGEE. The CDR3 loop reads CASSVGGGRNNEQFF. CDR3 in DNA: TGTGCCAGCAGCGTAGGGGGCGGGAGGAACAATGAGCAGTTCTTC.

This clone occurred once. The CDR3 is CSVDTYVVDRMNTEAFF. The DNA for the CDR3 is TGCAGCGTTGATACCTACGTCGTAGACAGGATGAACACTGAAGCTTTCTTT. The chain employs TRBV29-1 and TRBJ1-1, with D possibly TRBD1 on 6 matching bases. Trimming cost V 3 bases and J 0 bases, with 20 bases left between them. This CDR3 has 17 amino acids. The germline V gene encodes CDR1 SQVTM and CDR2 ANQGSEA. The full variable domain, rest sourced from reference TRBV29-1 and TRBJ1-1, is SAVISQKPSRDICQRGTSLTIQCQVDSQVTMMFWYRQQPGQSLTLIATANQGSEATYESGFVIDKFPISRPNLTFSTLTVSNMSPEDSSIYLCSVDTYVVDRMNTEAFFGQGTRLTVV.

The genes are TRBV2 and TRBJ2-7; TRBD2 matches at 8 bases. This CDR3 contains 15 residues. Germline assignment: CDR1 SNHLY and CDR2 FYNNEI. V shed 6 bases and J 7 bases; nucleotides not matched to a gene: 14. Written as DNA, the CDR3 is TGTGCCAGCAGCCTGGGAGTTGGACTAGCCTGGGAGCAGTACTTC. Its protein product is CASSLGVGLAWEQYF. The full variable domain, its missing parts supplied by reference TRBV2 and TRBJ2-7, is EPEVTQTPSHQVTQMGQEVILRCVPISNHLYFYWYRQILGQKVEFLVSFYNNEISEKSEIFDDQFSVERPDGSNFTLKIRSTKLEDSAMYFCASSLGVGLAWEQYFGPGTRLTVT.

J is TRBJ1-1 and V is TRBV5-1; no reliable D call. Germline V CDR1 and CDR2: SGHRS, YFSETQ. This CDR3 comprises 11 residues. Trimming shortened V by 3 bases and J by 8 bases, and 8 bases separated the two germline ends. CDR3 DNA sequence: TGCGCCAGCAGCTCCATAGGCGAAGCTTTCTTT. Translated, it gives CASSSIGEAFF.

The chain carries TRBV2 and TRBJ1-3; D is unresolved. V shed 6 bases and J shed 3 bases, with 9 bases lying between them. Germline V lookup: CDR1 SNHLY, CDR2 FYNNEI. The CDR3 is 13 amino acids. The CDR3 DNA is TGTGCCAGCAGGATACAAGGTGGAAACACCATATATTTT. Its protein is CASRIQGGNTIYF.

The chain joins TRBV18 to TRBJ2-1; 12 bases fit TRBD2. Trimming took 1 base from V and 1 from J; bases not matched to a gene: 2. Germline-derived CDR1 and CDR2 are KGHSH and LQKENI. The CDR3 has 17 amino acids. The CDR3 spells CASSPRTSGASYNEQFF. CDR3 bases: TGTGCCAGCTCACCACGGACTAGCGGGGCTTCCTACAATGAGCAGTTCTTC.

The chain uses TRBV7-9 and TRBJ2-1, with 9 bases matching TRBD2. The germline V gene has CDR1 SEHNR and CDR2 FQNEAQ (reference sequence). Germline trimming cut 5 bases from V and 4 bases from J; bases unmatched to any gene: 9. The CDR3 has 16 residues. The CDR3 region has the DNA TGTGCCAGCAGCCTACGTCAGCGGGGGGCTTACAATGAGCAGTTCTTC. It specifies CASSLRQRGAYNEQFF.

The chain uses TRBV27 and TRBJ2-5, with 7 bases fitting TRBD2. The junction had 13 bases not matched to a gene; V was cut back by 8 bases and J by 1 base. The V gene's germline CDR1 is MNHEY and CDR2 SMNVEV (reference sequence). This CDR3 contains 16 residues. The CDR3 DNA reads TGTGCCAGCGGGCTTCTGACTAGCTCAGGCCAAGAGACCCAGTACTTC. It specifies CASGLLTSSGQETQYF.

Worth noting for this clone: Different DNA sequences within this sample yield the same CDR3. The V gene is TRBV5-1, the J gene TRBJ2-7, with 8 bases identical to TRBD2. Per the germline V gene, CDR1 is SGHRS and CDR2 is YFSETQ. The CDR3 covers 15 residues. V lost 1 base, J lost 3 bases, and 6 bases stayed unmatched. The CDR3 bases are TGCGCCAGCAGCTTGACCGGGACTAGTAGCTACGAGCAGTACTTC. The encoded protein is CASSLTGTSSYEQYF.

The chain employs TRBV7-9 and TRBJ2-5; D might be TRBD2 (5 bases). From germline, CDR1 is SEHNR and CDR2 FQNEAQ (reference sequence). The V end was cut by 5 bases, the J end by 0 bases, with 13 bases between. The CDR3 has 15 residues. The CDR3 loop is CASSHEDLYQETQYF. The CDR3 region has the DNA TGTGCCAGCAGCCACGAGGACTTGTACCAAGAGACCCAGTACTTC.

The chain carries TRBV4-1 and TRBJ2-7, with 7 positions matching TRBD1. The CDR3 is 12 residues long. V lost 4 bases to trimming and J lost 6 bases; unmatched junction nucleotides: 3. The V gene's germline CDR1 is MGHRA and CDR2 YSYEKL. DNA for the CDR3: TGCGCCAGCAGCCGGGGGACAGCCGAGCAGTACTTC. Protein: CASSRGTAEQYF.

V and J are TRBV7-9 and TRBJ2-1; 7 bases match TRBD1. This CDR3 has 15 residues. Germline CDR1 reads SEHNR; CDR2 reads FQNEAQ (reference sequence). Trimming removed 2 bases from V and 4 bases from J; junction bases left unmatched: 5. The CDR3 loop reads CASSLITGEYNEQFF. The CDR3 DNA is TGTGCCAGCAGCTTAATAACAGGGGAGTACAATGAGCAGTTCTTC.

This clone appeared once. DNA of the CDR3: TGTGCCAGCGAGGCGATAGCTTTCGATGAGCAGTTCTTC. It is translated as CASEAIAFDEQFF. This chain joins TRBV6-1 and TRBJ2-1; D gene uncertain. Germline loops: CDR1 MNHNS, CDR2 SASEGT. Trimming took off 8 bases at V and 8 bases at J, with 16 bases between the two ends. The CDR3 covers 13 residues.

J is TRBJ2-1 and V is TRBV4-1; 8 bases agree with TRBD2. The CDR3 runs to 15 residues. Germline-derived CDR1 and CDR2 are MGHRA and YSYEKL. Germline trimming cut 1 base from V and 6 bases from J; bases unmatched to any gene: 5. The CDR3 is CASSQGSGLGNEQFF. The CDR3 coding sequence is TGCGCCAGCAGCCAAGGGTCGGGACTAGGCAATGAGCAGTTCTTC.

The chain employs TRBV29-1 and TRBJ2-3; 13 bases align to TRBD2. V lost 7 bases to trimming and J lost 2 bases; unmatched junction nucleotides: 6. The CDR3 extends over 15 amino acids. In germline, CDR1 is SQVTM, CDR2 ANQGSEA. CDR3 DNA: TGCAGCGGGACGACTAGCGGGAGGAACACAGATACGCAGTATTTT. Protein sequence: CSGTTSGRNTDTQYF.

The genes are TRBV9 and TRBJ2-2; D may match TRBD1 or TRBD2 (5 bases each). The CDR3 sequence is 16 residues long. The germline V and J ends were trimmed by 4 bases and 7 bases, with 20 bases remaining between them. The germline CDR1 and CDR2 sequences are SGDLS and YYNGEE. The CDR3, as DNA: TGTGCCAGCAGCTCCCCCTTGGCAGGGAGAATCGGGGAGCTGTTTTTT. Translating it yields CASSSPLAGRIGELFF.

The table lists this clone with a count of one. J is TRBJ2-3 and V is TRBV4-3; D unresolved. The CDR3 has 13 amino acids. V lost 0 bases and J lost 2, with 3 bases in between. CDR1 is LGHNA and CDR2 is YSLEER in the germline V gene. The chain's CDR3 is CASSQDITDTQYF. The DNA for the CDR3 is TGCGCCAGCAGCCAAGATATCACAGATACGCAGTATTTT.

This chain links TRBV5-1 with TRBJ2-7, with TRBD1 matching 8 bases. V dropped 0 bases and J dropped 1; count of bases not matched to a gene: 9. The V gene's germline CDR1 is SGHRS and CDR2 YFSETQ. The CDR3 contains 17 residues. This CDR3 is CASSLAFRTGKSYEQYF. The DNA of the CDR3 is TGCGCCAGCAGCTTGGCCTTTCGGACAGGGAAATCCTACGAGCAGTACTTC.

The chain links TRBV28 to TRBJ2-7; tentative D call: TRBD1 (6 bases). The V and J ends lost 3 bases and 5 bases respectively, with 8 bases between them. This CDR3 is built from 12 residues. Germline CDR1 reads MDHEN; CDR2 reads SYDVKM. CDR3 region: CASSFRGHEQYF. Here the CDR3 DNA reads TGTGCCAGCAGTTTCAGGGGTCACGAGCAGTACTTC.

V gene TRBV7-6 combines with J gene TRBJ2-7; TRBD2 is a possible D gene (6 bases). The V gene's germline CDR1 is SGHVS and CDR2 FNYEAQ. The CDR3 runs to 15 residues. Trimming stripped 1 base from V and 2 bases from J, with 12 bases between. CDR3 sequence: CASSLVSEGTYEQYF. The CDR3 DNA follows: TGTGCCAGCAGCTTAGTATCGGAGGGAACCTACGAGCAGTACTTC.